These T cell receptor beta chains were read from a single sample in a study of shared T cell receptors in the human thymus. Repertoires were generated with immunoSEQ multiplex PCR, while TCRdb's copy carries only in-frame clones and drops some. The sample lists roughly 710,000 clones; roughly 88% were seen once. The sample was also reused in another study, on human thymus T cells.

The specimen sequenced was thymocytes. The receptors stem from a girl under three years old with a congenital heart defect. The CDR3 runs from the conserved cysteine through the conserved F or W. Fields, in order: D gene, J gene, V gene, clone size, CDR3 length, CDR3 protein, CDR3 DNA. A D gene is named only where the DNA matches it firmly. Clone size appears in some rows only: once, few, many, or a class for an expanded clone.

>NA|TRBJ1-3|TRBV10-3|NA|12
CAIRNQGHTIYF
TGTGCCATCAGAAACCAGGGTCACACCATATATTTT
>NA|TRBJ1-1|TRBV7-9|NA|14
CASSLDRVNTEAFF
TGTGCCAGCAGCTTAGACCGGGTTAACACTGAAGCTTTCTTT
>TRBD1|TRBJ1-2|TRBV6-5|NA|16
CASSYSSRQGLPGYTF
TGTGCCAGCAGTTACTCCTCCCGACAGGGCCTTCCTGGCTACACCTTC
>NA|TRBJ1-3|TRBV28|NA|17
CASSFYVPTVPRNTIYF
TGTGCCAGCAGTTTTTACGTCCCTACGGTCCCAAGAAACACCATATATTTT
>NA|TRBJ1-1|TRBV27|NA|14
CASSLQGFETEAFF
TGTGCCAGCAGTTTACAGGGGTTCGAGACTGAAGCTTTCTTT
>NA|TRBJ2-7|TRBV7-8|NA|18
CASSFGGARGGGAYEQYF
TGTGCCAGCAGCTTCGGCGGGGCACGGGGAGGTGGCGCCTACGAGCAGTACTTC
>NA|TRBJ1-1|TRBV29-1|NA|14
CSVYFRGPNTEAFF
TGCAGCGTTTACTTCCGCGGGCCCAACACTGAAGCTTTCTTT
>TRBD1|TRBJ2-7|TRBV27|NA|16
CASSLGVAGGLNEQYF
TGTGCCAGCAGTTTGGGAGTGGCAGGGGGTTTAAACGAGCAGTACTTC
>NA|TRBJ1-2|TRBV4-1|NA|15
CASSQAPGANYGYTF
TGCGCCAGCAGCCAAGCCCCAGGGGCTAACTATGGCTACACCTTC
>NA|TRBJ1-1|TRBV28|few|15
CASSSSPGTSAEAFF
TGTGCCAGCAGTTCGTCCCCCGGGACTTCGGCTGAAGCTTTCTTT
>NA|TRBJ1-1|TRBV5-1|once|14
CASSLAGADTEAFF
TGCGCCAGCAGCTTGGCAGGGGCCGACACTGAAGCTTTCTTT
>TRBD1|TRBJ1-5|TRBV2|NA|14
CASSSGGPRQPQHF
TGTGCCAGCAGTTCAGGGGGCCCACGGCAGCCCCAGCATTTT
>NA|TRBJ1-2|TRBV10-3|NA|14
CAISESTWNYGYTF
TGTGCCATCAGTGAGTCGACTTGGAACTATGGCTACACCTTC
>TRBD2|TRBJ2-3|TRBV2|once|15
CASTQAGGPTDTQYF
TGTGCCAGCACACAAGCGGGGGGGCCGACAGATACGCAGTATTTT
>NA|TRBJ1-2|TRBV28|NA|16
CASSSLPRAQGDGYTF
TGTGCCAGCAGTTCGCTCCCCCGGGCTCAAGGGGATGGCTACACCTTC
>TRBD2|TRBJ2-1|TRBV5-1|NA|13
CASSQGPSGGQFF
TGCGCCAGCAGCCAGGGACCGAGCGGGGGGCAGTTCTTC
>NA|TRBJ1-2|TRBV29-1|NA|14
CSQPTRGNPYGYTF
TGCAGCCAGCCCACTAGGGGGAACCCCTATGGCTACACCTTC
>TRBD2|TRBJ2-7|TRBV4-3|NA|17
CASSQVYPLGGSYEQYF
TGCGCCAGCAGCCAAGTATACCCGCTCGGGGGGTCCTACGAGCAGTACTTC
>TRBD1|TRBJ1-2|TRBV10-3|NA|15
CAISEGDRLNYGYTF
TGTGCCATCAGTGAGGGGGACAGGCTTAACTATGGCTACACCTTC
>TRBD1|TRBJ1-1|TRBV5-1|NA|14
CASSKRDRGTEAFF
TGCGCCAGCAGCAAACGAGACAGGGGCACTGAAGCTTTCTTT
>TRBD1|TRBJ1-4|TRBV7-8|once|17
CASSLRTGPATNEKLFF
TGTGCCAGCAGCTTGCGGACAGGGCCCGCAACTAATGAAAAACTGTTTTTT
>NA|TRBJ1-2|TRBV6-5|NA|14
CASSWGGGEDGYTF
TGTGCCAGCAGTTGGGGCGGGGGTGAGGATGGCTACACCTTC
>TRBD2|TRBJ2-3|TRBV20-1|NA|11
CSASLAGGRNF
TGCAGTGCTTCTCTAGCGGGGGGCAGGAATTTT